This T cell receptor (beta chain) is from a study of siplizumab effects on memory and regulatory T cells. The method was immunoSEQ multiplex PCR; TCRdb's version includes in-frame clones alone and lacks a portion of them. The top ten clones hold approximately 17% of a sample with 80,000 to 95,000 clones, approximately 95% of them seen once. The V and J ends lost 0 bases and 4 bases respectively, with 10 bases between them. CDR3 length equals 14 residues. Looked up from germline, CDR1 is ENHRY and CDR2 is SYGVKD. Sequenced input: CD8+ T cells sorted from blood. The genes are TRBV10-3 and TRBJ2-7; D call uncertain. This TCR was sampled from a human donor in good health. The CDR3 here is CAISESIIGYEQYF. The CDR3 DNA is TGTGCCATCAGTGAGTCGATTATCGGGTACGAGCAGTACTTC.